This TCR beta chain was captured in a study of a mutant IDH1 vaccine in newly diagnosed glioma (dated by TCRdb to the early 2020s). Notes on the research overall: Vaccination started 4-6 weeks after radiotherapy alone, or was given together with temozolomide cycles in the groups whose treatment included chemotherapy. Of the approximately 35 treated patients, roughly 60% were male and around 40% were female, and the mean age was about 40 years. Prior to enrollment, patients had been given standard therapy consisting of radiotherapy alone, temozolomide alone, or radiochemotherapy with temozolomide, with the combination given to most patients. The week-35 safety follow-up took place at visit V12, and the week-47 end of study took place at visit V13. Peripheral blood samples were drawn at six visits, namely V03 (baseline), V05, V07, V10, V12 and V13. For exploratory analyses, longitudinal TCRB deep sequencing was carried out in about 25 treated patients wherever samples were available. Results the study describes overall, beyond this receptor: According to the authors, sample limitations meant that analyses of patient blood samples could not be reproduced. Selection of PBMC samples for TCRB deep sequencing was based on availability. Pseudoprogression seemed to be unrelated to changes in the top peripheral T cell clonotypes found by TCRB sequencing. Across multiple MHC alleles, vaccine-induced immune responses were seen in around 93% of patients.

As regards this clone: Its cognate antigen has yet to be identified. No qualities accompany the bases; no much larger clone lies one base away.

Receptors were amplified or captured by the immunoSEQ multiplex PCR assay. Rearranged TCR beta chain sequences were amplified using the hsTCRB Kit according to the manufacturer's protocol. Sequencing of TCRB libraries was carried out on an Illumina MiSeq. Concerning the study's data processing: The proprietary platform of the kit vendor was used for demultiplexing, trimming and gene mapping. As stored in TCRdb, this immuneACCESS dataset retains in-frame rearrangements with V and J assigned. A fraction of the clones does not appear; measured against another copy, unresolved V genes explain less than half of the discrepancy, and the remainder lacks a known reason. V and J calls and clone size are given by that table; D and trimming were obtained from the DNA. The sample has around 41,000 clones on record, more than 80% of them singletons. Less than 2% of the sample lies in the top ten. Trimming removed 5 bases from V and 0 bases from J; the gene matches leave 7 bases unexplained. Inclusive of the bounding cysteine and phenylalanine, the CDR3 is 15 residues long. Only CDR3 DNA remains: 45 bases, in frame from the first base. CDR1 and CDR2, looked up from the germline V gene (reference sequence), are SEHNR and FQNEAQ.

The label giving this sample's time point can be read as: week 35, safety follow-up. Each vaccine dose was 300 ug of a 20-mer mutant IDH1 peptide in Montanide, given subcutaneously with topical imiquimod. Patients received eight vaccinations in weeks 1, 3, 5, 7, 11, 15, 19 and 23, corresponding to visits V03 through V10. Newly diagnosed WHO grade 3 or 4 IDH1-mutant astrocytomas showing loss of nuclear ATRX were present in the donors. The samples were drawn from NOA16, a multicentre, single-arm, open-label phase I trial in Germany that tested a mutant IDH1 peptide vaccine in humans for the first time. Genomic DNA for TCRB sequencing was extracted from EDTA blood using the DNeasy Blood and Tissue Kit.

The clonotype was recovered from a man aged 40-50 years with glioma. The source material was PBMCs, sampled from a glioma patient whose treatment included an IDH1 peptide vaccine. The sequence is built from TRBV7-9 and TRBJ2-7, and 7 junctional nucleotides match TRBD1. The CDR3 protein: CASSKLRDSSYEQYF. The nucleotide sequence reads TGTGCCAGCAGCAAGCTACGGGACAGCTCCTACGAGCAGTACTTC.